A single T cell receptor (beta chain) is shown here with its context. Its antigen is unknown. The data stem from a study of cytomegalovirus exposure and HLA in healthy donors. At the level of the study: In an early release, HLA-typed donors contributed tens of millions of unique TCR sequences. For the 300 to 400 genotyped donors, 75% to 90% fell within the Caucasian-associated ancestry cluster. Whole-study findings and limits: Cytomegalovirus association was assigned to over 150 TCR beta chains. Among the CMV-associated chains, a few were confirmed in vitro as specific for CMV antigens.

This CDR3 spans 13 amino acids. Germline CDR1 is WNHNN and CDR2 is SYGVQD (reference sequence). V lost 4 bases and J lost 2, with 8 bases in between. PCR involved 60 Vbeta and 13 Jbeta primers. Produced via immunoSEQ multiplex PCR; TCRdb's table is partial and in-frame only. The repertoire includes 150,000 to 200,000 clones, 75% to 85% of them detected once, and about 2.5% sits in the top ten. This chain links TRBV10-1 with TRBJ1-1; no firm D call. Material for sequencing was PBMCs. This TCR derives from a woman in her forties or fifties in good health and CMV-seronegative. CDR3 nucleotides: TGCGCCAGCAGTGGGCAGGTAAACACTGAAGCTTTCTTT. It specifies CASSGQVNTEAFF.